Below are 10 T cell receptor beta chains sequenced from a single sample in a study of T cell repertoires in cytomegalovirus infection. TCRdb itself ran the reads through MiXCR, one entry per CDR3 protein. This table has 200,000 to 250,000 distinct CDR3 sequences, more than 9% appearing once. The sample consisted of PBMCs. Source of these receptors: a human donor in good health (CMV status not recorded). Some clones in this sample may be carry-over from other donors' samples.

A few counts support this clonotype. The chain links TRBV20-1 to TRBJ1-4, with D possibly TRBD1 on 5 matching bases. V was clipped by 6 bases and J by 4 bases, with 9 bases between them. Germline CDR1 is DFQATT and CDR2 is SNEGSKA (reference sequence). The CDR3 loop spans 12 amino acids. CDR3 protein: CSAQTDNEKLFF. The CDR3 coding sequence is TGCAGTGCCCAGACAGATAATGAAAAACTGTTTTTT.

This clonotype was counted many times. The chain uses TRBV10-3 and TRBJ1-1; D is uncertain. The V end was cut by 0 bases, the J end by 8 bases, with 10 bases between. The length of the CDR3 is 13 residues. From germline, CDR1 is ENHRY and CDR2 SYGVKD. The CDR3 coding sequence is TGTGCCATCAGTGAGTCAAAGGGCAGAGAAGCTTTCTTT. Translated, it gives CAISESKGREAFF.

The CDR3 reads CASRAGTSGNYEQYF. Written as DNA, the CDR3 is TGTGCCAGCAGGGCCGGGACTAGCGGAAATTACGAGCAGTACTTC. V is TRBV6-2 or TRBV6-3 and J is TRBJ2-7; 11 bases agree with TRBD2. The V gene's germline CDR1 is MNHEY and CDR2 SVGEGT. Trimming at V came to 6 bases and at J to 4 bases, leaving 8 bases not matched to a gene. CDR3 length: 15 amino acids.

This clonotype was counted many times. The CDR3 sequence is CSVERLAEETQYF. The CDR3 coding sequence is TGCAGCGTTGAAAGGCTAGCGGAAGAGACCCAGTACTTC. The V call is TRBV29-1, the J call TRBJ2-5; TRBD2 matches at 7 bases. V was pared by 2 bases and J by 3 bases, with 3 bases of the junction left unmatched. Germline V gene sequence: CDR1 SQVTM, CDR2 ANQGSEA. The CDR3 runs to 13 residues.

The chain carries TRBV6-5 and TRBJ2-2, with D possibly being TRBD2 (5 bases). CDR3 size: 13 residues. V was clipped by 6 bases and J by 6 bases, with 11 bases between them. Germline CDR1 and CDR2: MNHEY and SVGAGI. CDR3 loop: CASSKTRAGELFF. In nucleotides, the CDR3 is TGTGCCAGCAGCAAGACGCGGGCCGGGGAGCTGTTTTTT.

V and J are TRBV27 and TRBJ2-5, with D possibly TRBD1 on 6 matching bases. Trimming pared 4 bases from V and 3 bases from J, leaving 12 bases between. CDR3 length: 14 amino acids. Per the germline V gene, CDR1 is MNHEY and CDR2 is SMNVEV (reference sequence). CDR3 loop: CASSSRGGKETQYF. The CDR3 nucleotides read TGTGCCAGCAGTTCCCGTGGGGGCAAAGAGACCCAGTACTTC.

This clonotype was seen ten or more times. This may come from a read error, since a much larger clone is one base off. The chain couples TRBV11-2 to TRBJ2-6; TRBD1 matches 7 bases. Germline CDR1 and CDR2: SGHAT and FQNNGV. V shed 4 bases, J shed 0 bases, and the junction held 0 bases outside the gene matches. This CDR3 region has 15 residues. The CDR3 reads CASSWDSSGANVLTF. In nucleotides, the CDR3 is TGTGCCAGCAGCTGGGACAGCTCTGGGGCCAACGTCCTGACTTTC.

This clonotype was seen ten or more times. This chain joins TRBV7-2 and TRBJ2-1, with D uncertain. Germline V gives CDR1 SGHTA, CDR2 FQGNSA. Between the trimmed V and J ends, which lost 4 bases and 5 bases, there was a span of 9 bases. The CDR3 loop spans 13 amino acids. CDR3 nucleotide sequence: TGTGCCAGCAGCTCGACCCGAAACAATGAGCAGTTCTTC. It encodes CASSSTRNNEQFF.

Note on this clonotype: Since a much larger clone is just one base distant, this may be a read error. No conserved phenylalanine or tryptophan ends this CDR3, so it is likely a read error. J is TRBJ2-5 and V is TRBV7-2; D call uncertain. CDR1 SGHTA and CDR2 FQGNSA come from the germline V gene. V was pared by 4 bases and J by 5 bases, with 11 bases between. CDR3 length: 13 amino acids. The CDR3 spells CASSYPPFETQYL. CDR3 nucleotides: TGTGCCAGCAGCTACCCCCCTTTCGAGACCCAGTACTTA.

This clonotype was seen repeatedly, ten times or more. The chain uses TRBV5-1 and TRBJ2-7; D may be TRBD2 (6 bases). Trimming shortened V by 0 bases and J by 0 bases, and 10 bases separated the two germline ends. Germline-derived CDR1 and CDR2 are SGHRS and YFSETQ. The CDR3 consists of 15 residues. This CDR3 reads CASSLGSGSSYEQYF. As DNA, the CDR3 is TGCGCCAGCAGCTTGGGTAGCGGCAGCTCCTACGAGCAGTACTTC.